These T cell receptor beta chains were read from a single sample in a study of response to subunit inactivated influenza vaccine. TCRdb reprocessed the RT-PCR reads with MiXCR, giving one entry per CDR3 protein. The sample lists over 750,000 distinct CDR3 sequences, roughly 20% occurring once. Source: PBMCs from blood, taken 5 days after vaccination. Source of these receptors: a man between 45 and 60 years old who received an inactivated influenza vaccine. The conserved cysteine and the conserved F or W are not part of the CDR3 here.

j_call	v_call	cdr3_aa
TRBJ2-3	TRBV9	ASSETGTLVDTQY
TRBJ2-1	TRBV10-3	AIRQGIDEQF
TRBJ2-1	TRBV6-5	ASSYSWGLPNEQF
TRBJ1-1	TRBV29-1	SGLGGGSTEAF
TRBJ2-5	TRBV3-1	ASSQDRIAEYQETQY
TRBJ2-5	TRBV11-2	ASSLGSARGTQY
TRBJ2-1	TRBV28	ASKLRGNEQF
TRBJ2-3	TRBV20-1	SARIGTVSTDTQY
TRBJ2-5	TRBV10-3	AIRGLRQETQY
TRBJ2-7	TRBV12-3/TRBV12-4	ASSLGGASGY
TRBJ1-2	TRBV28	ASRDRDLYGYT
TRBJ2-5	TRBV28	ASSPLLPGDETQY
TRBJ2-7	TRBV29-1	SVRLASHYEQY
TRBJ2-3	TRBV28	ASSLIGARTDTQY
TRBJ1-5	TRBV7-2	ASSEGNWNNQPQH
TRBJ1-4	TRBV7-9	ASSLANVNEKLF
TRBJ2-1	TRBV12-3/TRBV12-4	ASSLGTSTEQF
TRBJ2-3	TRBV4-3	ASSQEALSRTDTQY
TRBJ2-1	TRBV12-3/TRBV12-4	ATGHRDRGTNEQF
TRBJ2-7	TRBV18	ASSVRQGLGQY
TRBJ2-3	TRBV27	ASSLLRSSTDTQY
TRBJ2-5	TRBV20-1	SASDRQETQY
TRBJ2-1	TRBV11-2	ASSSQAGHAYNEQF